This entry lists 9 T cell receptor beta chains sequenced from one sample in a study of blood T cell repertoires in COVID-19 (dated by TCRdb to about 2020). Libraries were built with the immunoSEQ multiplex PCR assay. TCRdb limited this immuneACCESS table to in-frame rearrangements with V and J called. A share of clones is missing; checked studies link under half to unresolved V genes, and the rest is unexplained. The sample table records roughly 240,000 clones; approximately 83% of these occur just once. The top ten hold about 2.9% of the sample. The sequenced sample consisted of peripheral blood. These receptors originate from a woman aged 25 to 45 who had recovered from COVID-19.

The chain uses TRBV5-4 and TRBJ1-1, with TRBD1 as a possible D gene (5 bases). The CDR3 loop spans 16 amino acids. Germline-derived CDR1 and CDR2 are SGHNT and YYREEE (reference sequence). Trimming took off 3 bases at V and 0 bases at J, with 15 bases between the two ends. CDR3 loop: CASSYRGVALNTEAFF. The CDR3 DNA follows: TGTGCCAGCAGCTACCGGGGGGTGGCCCTGAACACTGAAGCTTTCTTT.

V usage is TRBV28 and J usage is TRBJ2-7; D unresolved. Germline CDR1 reads MDHEN; CDR2 reads SYDVKM. Between the trimmed V and J ends, which lost 2 bases and 4 bases, there was a span of 12 bases. This CDR3 has 14 residues. The CDR3 DNA follows: TGTGCCAGCAGTTTAATACAGAACTTTTACGAGCAGTACTTC. Translation gives CASSLIQNFYEQYF.

A note on this clone: The DNA is left out, because the CDR3 cannot be placed on it with certainty; the CDR3 is given as TCRdb lists it. The V and J genes are TRBV6-2 or TRBV6-3 and TRBJ2-5; the table assigns TRBD1, which was not confirmed against the DNA. Germline loops: CDR1 MNHEY, CDR2 SVGEGT. The CDR3 region is 17 residues in length, termini included. CDR3 protein: CASSTSHGRVNQETQYF.

The sample holds one count of this clone. The chain couples TRBV9 to TRBJ1-2, with 7 bases identical to TRBD1. The CDR3 is made up of 16 amino acids. V was pared by 0 bases and J by 6 bases, with 11 bases of the junction left unmatched. The germline gives CDR1 SGDLS, CDR2 YYNGEE. Written as DNA, the CDR3 is TGTGCCAGCAGCGTAGACCCCCAGGGGGGACGGGATGGCTACACCTTC. As protein: CASSVDPQGGRDGYTF.

The rearrangement joins TRBV4-1 to TRBJ2-7, with TRBD1 identical over 7 bases. Germline V gene sequence: CDR1 MGHRA, CDR2 YSYEKL. The CDR3 is made up of 15 amino acids. V trimming: 0 bases; J trimming: 3 bases; junction bases outside the gene matches: 5. The CDR3 reads CASSQDRAGGYEQYF. The CDR3 nucleotides are TGCGCCAGCAGCCAAGATAGGGCAGGGGGCTACGAGCAGTACTTC.

The chain links TRBV5-1 to TRBJ1-1, with TRBD1 as a possible D gene (6 bases). Trimming took 1 base from V and 3 from J, leaving 10 bases between them. This CDR3 has 14 residues. CDR1 SGHRS and CDR2 YFSETQ come from the germline V gene. The CDR3: CASSLNRQDTEAFF. CDR3 nucleotides: TGCGCCAGCAGCTTGAATCGACAGGACACTGAAGCTTTCTTT.

The rearrangement uses TRBV4-3 and TRBJ2-3; D is possibly TRBD1 (5 bases). Deletions cut 0 bases from V and 2 bases from J, with 6 bases between. Germline V CDR1 and CDR2: LGHNA, YSLEER. The CDR3 contains 14 residues. CDR3 bases: TGCGCCAGCAGCCAAGATGGGGCCACAGATACGCAGTATTTT. Amino acids: CASSQDGATDTQYF.

This clone occurred once. The rearrangement links TRBV7-9 to TRBJ2-1; D remains unclear. Per germline, CDR1 SEHNR and CDR2 FQNEAQ (reference sequence). V lost 1 base and J lost 0, with 10 bases in between. The CDR3 runs to 16 residues. The CDR3 DNA reads TGTGCCAGCAGCTTAGGCGCAGGAAGCTCCTACAATGAGCAGTTCTTC. Translating gives CASSLGAGSSYNEQFF.

The chain has TRBV4-1 and TRBJ2-7; perhaps TRBD2 as D (7 bases). Germline V gives CDR1 MGHRA, CDR2 YSYEKL. V lost 1 base and J 2 bases, leaving 15 bases between the germline ends. The CDR3 is 16 amino acids. CDR3 nucleotides: TGCGCCAGCAGCCAAGGGCTTGGGGGGGCGGCCTACGAGCAGTACTTC. Protein: CASSQGLGGAAYEQYF.